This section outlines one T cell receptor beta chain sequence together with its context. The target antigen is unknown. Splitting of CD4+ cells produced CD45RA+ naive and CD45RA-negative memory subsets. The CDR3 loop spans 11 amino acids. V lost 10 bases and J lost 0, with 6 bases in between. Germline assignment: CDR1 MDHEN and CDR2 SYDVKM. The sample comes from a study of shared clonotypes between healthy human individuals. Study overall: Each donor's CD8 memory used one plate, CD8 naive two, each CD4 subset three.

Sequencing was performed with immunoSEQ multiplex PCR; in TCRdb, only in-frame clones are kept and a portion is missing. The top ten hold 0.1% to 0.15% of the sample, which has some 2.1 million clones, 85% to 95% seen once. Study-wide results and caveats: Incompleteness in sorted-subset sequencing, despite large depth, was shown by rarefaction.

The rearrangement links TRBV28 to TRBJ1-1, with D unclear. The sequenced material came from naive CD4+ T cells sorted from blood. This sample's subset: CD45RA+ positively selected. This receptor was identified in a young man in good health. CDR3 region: CATLLNTEAFF. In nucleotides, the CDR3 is TGTGCCACCCTTTTGAACACTGAAGCTTTCTTT.